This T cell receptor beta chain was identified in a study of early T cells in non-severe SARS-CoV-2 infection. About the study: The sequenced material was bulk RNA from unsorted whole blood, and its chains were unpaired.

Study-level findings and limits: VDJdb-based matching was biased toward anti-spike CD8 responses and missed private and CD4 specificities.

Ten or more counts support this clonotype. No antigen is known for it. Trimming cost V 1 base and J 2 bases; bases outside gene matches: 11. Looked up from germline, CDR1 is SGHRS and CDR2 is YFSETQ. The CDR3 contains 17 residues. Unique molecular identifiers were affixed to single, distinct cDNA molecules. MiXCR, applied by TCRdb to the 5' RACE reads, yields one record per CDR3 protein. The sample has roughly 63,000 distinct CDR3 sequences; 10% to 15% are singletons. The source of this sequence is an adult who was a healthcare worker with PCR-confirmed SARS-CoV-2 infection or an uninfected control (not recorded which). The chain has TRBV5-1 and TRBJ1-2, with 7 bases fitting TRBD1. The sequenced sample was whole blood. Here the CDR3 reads CASSLRNSGTENYGYTF. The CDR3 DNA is TGCGCCAGCAGCTTGAGAAATTCCGGGACAGAGAACTATGGCTACACCTTC.